A selection of T cell receptor beta chains follows, all from one sample in a study of cytomegalovirus exposure and HLA in healthy donors. Profiling relied on immunoSEQ multiplex PCR, and the TCRdb table lists in-frame clones only, not all of them. The sample shows 150,000 to 200,000 clones, around two thirds of them seen only once. The material sequenced was PBMCs. The receptors originated from a middle-aged man in good health and CMV-seronegative. Each CDR3 is given with its conserved first and last residue. D genes are given only for firm matches.

V gene: TRBV7-9
D gene: .
J gene: TRBJ2-5
CDR3 protein: CASSQWTTQETQYF

V gene: TRBV5-6
D gene: .
J gene: TRBJ2-1
CDR3 protein: CASSLVASASYNEQFF

V gene: TRBV9
D gene: TRBD2
J gene: TRBJ2-7
CDR3 protein: CASSVAASGAYEQYF

V gene: TRBV6-1
D gene: .
J gene: TRBJ2-7
CDR3 protein: CASSEATRRGEQYF

V gene: TRBV21-1
D gene: .
J gene: TRBJ2-7
CDR3 protein: CASSRRAGGTSYEQYF

V gene: TRBV27
D gene: TRBD2
J gene: TRBJ2-2
CDR3 protein: CASSRLAGDTGELFF

V gene: TRBV9
D gene: .
J gene: TRBJ2-1
CDR3 protein: CASSVVGGNNEQFF

V gene: TRBV18
D gene: TRBD2
J gene: TRBJ2-1
CDR3 protein: CASSPPRASGPTGYNEQFF

V gene: TRBV9
D gene: .
J gene: TRBJ2-3
CDR3 protein: CASSVEGDSGTDTQYF

V gene: TRBV5-1
D gene: TRBD2
J gene: TRBJ2-2
CDR3 protein: CASSPTSGGDTGELFF

V gene: TRBV18
D gene: .
J gene: TRBJ2-2
CDR3 protein: CASTGGDEMFF

V gene: TRBV7-3
D gene: .
J gene: TRBJ2-6
CDR3 protein: CASSLIGEEAGANVLTF

V gene: TRBV28
D gene: .
J gene: TRBJ2-7
CDR3 protein: CASSWRGSPYEQYF

V gene: TRBV7-6
D gene: .
J gene: TRBJ1-4
CDR3 protein: CASSPRELAANEKLFF

V gene: TRBV6-5
D gene: TRBD1
J gene: TRBJ2-2
CDR3 protein: CASSYAGGNGELFF

V gene: TRBV5-6
D gene: .
J gene: TRBJ2-7
CDR3 protein: CASSSSTTRGTYEQYF

V gene: TRBV29-1
D gene: .
J gene: TRBJ1-1
CDR3 protein: CSVTGISTEAFF

V gene: TRBV28
D gene: .
J gene: TRBJ2-7
CDR3 protein: CASRTPGQVYEQYF

V gene: TRBV5-4
D gene: TRBD2
J gene: TRBJ2-5
CDR3 protein: CASTSGGKGTRRTQYF

V gene: TRBV4-1
D gene: TRBD2
J gene: TRBJ2-1
CDR3 protein: CASSPGLADYNEQFF

V gene: TRBV19
D gene: TRBD2
J gene: TRBJ2-3
CDR3 protein: CASRALMGGSSTDTQYF

V gene: TRBV6-5
D gene: TRBD1
J gene: TRBJ2-7
CDR3 protein: CASSGQASYEQYF

V gene: TRBV30
D gene: TRBD2
J gene: TRBJ2-1
CDR3 protein: CAWSRSSGPQFF

V gene: TRBV30
D gene: .
J gene: TRBJ2-2
CDR3 protein: CAWRSSGPGELFF

V gene: TRBV7-9
D gene: TRBD2
J gene: TRBJ2-7
CDR3 protein: CASSLFPSGDSSYEQYF

V gene: TRBV6-5
D gene: .
J gene: TRBJ2-1
CDR3 protein: CASRGTNRKANEQFF

V gene: TRBV30
D gene: .
J gene: TRBJ1-2
CDR3 protein: CAWSTNGYTF

V gene: TRBV5-6
D gene: TRBD2
J gene: TRBJ2-1
CDR3 protein: CASSFTGGGSSYNEQFF

V gene: TRBV4-1
D gene: .
J gene: TRBJ2-2
CDR3 protein: CASSHNMGTYGSGELFF

V gene: TRBV29-1
D gene: TRBD1
J gene: TRBJ2-2
CDR3 protein: CSVGATGGTGELFF

V gene: TRBV11-2
D gene: .
J gene: TRBJ2-5
CDR3 protein: CASSLGSGRETQYF

V gene: TRBV6-1
D gene: TRBD2
J gene: TRBJ2-7
CDR3 protein: CASSELSGRAYEQYF